The present entry profiles one TCR beta chain with its context. Its antigen is as yet unknown. The data were taken from a study of cytomegalovirus exposure and HLA in healthy donors. Overall study findings and caveats: An analysis done earlier found most TCR beta V segments productive about 90% or about 30% of the time. TCR sequences were mostly rare, though some public TCRs occurred in many donors. The study dropped some indistinguishable V segments, TRBV6-2 and TRBV6-3 among them.

PCR used 60 Vbeta primers and 13 Jbeta primers. Some clones are missing from TCRdb's copy, which holds only in-frame ones; the method was immunoSEQ multiplex PCR. The sample lists 150,000 to 200,000 clones; 80% to 90% were seen once. This CDR3 has 15 amino acids. The germline CDR1 and CDR2 sequences are SGHAT and FQNNGV. Trimming took 2 bases from V and 0 from J; bases not matched to a gene: 3. The sequencing input was PBMCs. This chain uses TRBV11-2 with TRBJ1-1, with 7 bases aligning to TRBD1. The receptor comes from a girl between 10 and 17 years old in good health and CMV-seropositive. Here the CDR3 DNA reads TGTGCCAGCAGCTTATCAGGGGGGATGAACACTGAAGCTTTCTTT. This sequence encodes CASSLSGGMNTEAFF. The full variable domain, with the rest looked up from reference TRBV11-2 and TRBJ1-1, is EAGVAQSPRYKIIEKRQSVAFWCNPISGHATLYWYQQILGQGPKLLIQFQNNGVVDDSQLPKDRFSAERLKGVDSTLKIQPAKLEDSAVYLCASSLSGGMNTEAFFGQGTRLTVV.